What follows are 15 T cell receptor beta chains derived from one specimen sequenced in a study of cytomegalovirus exposure and HLA in healthy donors. PCR was performed using 60 Vbeta and 13 Jbeta primers. Using immunoSEQ multiplex PCR, the repertoire was profiled, and TCRdb retains in-frame clones only, with some absent. The table lists 70,000 to 100,000 clones, about two thirds of them singletons, with about 22% in the top ten. Sequencing was performed on PBMCs. The receptors were sampled from a woman between 50 and 59 years old in good health and CMV-seropositive.

The genes are TRBV6-6 and TRBJ1-6; D is uncertain. The germline V gene has CDR1 MNHNY and CDR2 SVGAGI (reference sequence). The V gene lost 6 bases and the J gene lost 7 bases, with 10 bases spanning the gap. The CDR3 length is 13 residues. CDR3 in DNA: TGTGCCAGCAGGGCGGTTATGAATTCACCCCTCCACTTT. Protein sequence: CASRAVMNSPLHF.

The chain uses TRBV30 and TRBJ2-4; maybe TRBD2 (6 bases). From germline, CDR1 is GTSNPN and CDR2 SVGIG (reference sequence). Between the trimmed V and J ends, which lost 4 bases and 8 bases, there was a span of 9 bases. The CDR3 runs 11 residues. This CDR3 is CAWKTGDIQYF. The CDR3 region has the DNA TGTGCCTGGAAGACGGGGGACATTCAGTACTTC.

The genes are TRBV9 and TRBJ2-7; the match to TRBD1 covers 8 bases. This CDR3 is 16 amino acids long. Germline V gene lookup returns CDR1 SGDLS and CDR2 YYNGEE. V lost 2 bases and J lost 1; bases outside the gene matches: 8. The CDR3 DNA reads as TGTGCCAGCAGCGTGGGAAAGACAGGGGAATCCTACGAGCAGTACTTC. Translated: CASSVGKTGESYEQYF.

This clone appeared a single time. V usage is TRBV19 and J usage is TRBJ1-5; D gene ambiguous. Trimming took off 5 bases at V and 9 bases at J, with 14 bases between the two ends. The V gene's germline CDR1 is LNHDA and CDR2 SQIVND (reference sequence). There are 13 residues in the CDR3. CDR3 region: CASSSLDWPPQHF. Written as DNA, the CDR3 is TGTGCCAGTAGTTCTTTAGACTGGCCGCCCCAGCATTTT.

This chain links TRBV30 with TRBJ1-3, with D possibly TRBD1 on 6 matching bases. The CDR3 has 16 amino acids. The germline CDR1 and CDR2 sequences are GTSNPN and SVGIG (reference sequence). Trimming took off 4 bases at V and 4 bases at J, with 20 bases between the two ends. Written as DNA, the CDR3 is TGTGCCTGGAACCCCCGCGGGGGGGCGTTAGGAAACACCATATATTTT. Translation: CAWNPRGGALGNTIYF.

This chain uses TRBV5-4 with TRBJ2-2, with D hard to call. Germline-derived CDR1 and CDR2 are SGHNT and YYREEE (reference sequence). Trimming removed 0 bases from V and 0 bases from J, with 6 bases in between. The CDR3 is 15 residues long. The CDR3 loop reads CASSLDGSNTGELFF. In DNA form, the CDR3 reads TGTGCCAGCAGCTTGGACGGTTCGAACACCGGGGAGCTGTTTTTT.

There are a few counts of this clone. V is TRBV18 and J is TRBJ2-3, with 9 bases identical to TRBD2. Per germline, CDR1 KGHSH and CDR2 LQKENI. This CDR3 spans 19 amino acids. Losses at the gene ends were 2 bases for V and 0 bases for J; bases not matched to a gene: 12. CDR3 in DNA: TGTGCCAGCTCACCAGAGAGGCTAGCGGGGCTCGCTAGCACAGATACGCAGTATTTT. The encoded protein is CASSPERLAGLASTDTQYF.

The V and J genes are TRBV7-6 and TRBJ1-1; no reliable D call. The length of the CDR3 is 14 residues. V shed 2 bases and J shed 2 bases, with 9 bases lying between them. The V gene's germline CDR1 is SGHVS and CDR2 FNYEAQ. The CDR3 spells CASSLYSTNTEAFF. The CDR3 DNA reads TGTGCCAGCAGCTTATACAGCACCAACACTGAAGCTTTCTTT.

The chain recombines TRBV10-3 with TRBJ1-1, with 9 bases that match TRBD1. V trimming: 3 bases; J trimming: 4 bases; junction bases outside the gene matches: 6. The germline V gene has CDR1 ENHRY and CDR2 SYGVKD. The CDR3 consists of 15 residues. CDR3 region: CAISDWDREATEAFF. DNA of the CDR3: TGTGCCATCAGTGATTGGGACAGGGAAGCCACTGAAGCTTTCTTT.

J is TRBJ1-1 and V is TRBV9; perhaps TRBD1 as D (5 bases). This CDR3 has 15 residues. The V end lost 4 bases, the J end lost 3 bases, and 16 bases lay between the germline ends. The germline V gene has CDR1 SGDLS and CDR2 YYNGEE. For the CDR3, the DNA is TGTGCCAGCAGCTCAGGCGGGGGTATGTACACTGAAGCTTTCTTT. Translated, it gives CASSSGGGMYTEAFF.

V gene TRBV28 combines with J gene TRBJ1-1; D remains ambiguous. The CDR3 has 13 residues. V was trimmed by 6 bases and J by 0 bases, leaving 8 bases between them. Germline V gives CDR1 MDHEN, CDR2 SYDVKM. CDR3 in amino acids: CASRPHMNTEAFF. The CDR3 DNA sequence: TGTGCCAGCAGGCCGCACATGAACACTGAAGCTTTCTTT.

The chain joins TRBV5-1 to TRBJ1-6; 7 bases are a match to TRBD1. The CDR3 runs to 16 residues. After removal of 5 bases from V and 7 bases from J, the junction contained 12 bases not matched to a gene. Per the germline V gene, CDR1 is SGHRS and CDR2 is YFSETQ. The CDR3 region has the DNA TGCGCCAGCAGGGACAGGCCCGCCGCTTCCAATTCACCCCTCCACTTT. Protein product: CASRDRPAASNSPLHF.

The chain combines TRBV15 with TRBJ1-1, with D maybe TRBD1 (5 bases). This CDR3 is built from 16 residues. The V end lost 2 bases, the J end lost 1 base, and 14 bases lay between the germline ends. Looked up from germline, CDR1 is LNHNV and CDR2 is YYDKDF (reference sequence). The CDR3 sequence: CATSRPMGLENTEAFF. CDR3 DNA sequence: TGTGCCACCAGCAGACCCATGGGGCTGGAGAACACTGAAGCTTTCTTT.

The CDR3 sequence: CASRLASLTGGRNTEAFF. For the CDR3, the DNA is TGTGCAAGTCGCTTAGCGTCCTTAACAGGGGGGAGGAACACTGAAGCTTTCTTT. The chain employs TRBV12-2 and TRBJ1-1; whether TRBD1, the table's D call, matches the DNA was not checked. TRBV12-2 is annotated as a pseudogene. This CDR3 is built from 18 residues.

This clone was recorded a few times. Distinct nucleotide sequences in the sample also encode this CDR3. The V gene is TRBV2, the J gene TRBJ1-1; maybe TRBD1 (5 bases). The V gene's germline CDR1 is SNHLY and CDR2 FYNNEI. Trimming pared 1 base from V and 5 bases from J, leaving 11 bases between. This CDR3 contains 14 residues. The CDR3 sequence is CASSEVGGRTEAFF. Here the CDR3 DNA reads TGTGCCAGCAGTGAAGTCGGGGGTCGAACTGAAGCTTTCTTT.